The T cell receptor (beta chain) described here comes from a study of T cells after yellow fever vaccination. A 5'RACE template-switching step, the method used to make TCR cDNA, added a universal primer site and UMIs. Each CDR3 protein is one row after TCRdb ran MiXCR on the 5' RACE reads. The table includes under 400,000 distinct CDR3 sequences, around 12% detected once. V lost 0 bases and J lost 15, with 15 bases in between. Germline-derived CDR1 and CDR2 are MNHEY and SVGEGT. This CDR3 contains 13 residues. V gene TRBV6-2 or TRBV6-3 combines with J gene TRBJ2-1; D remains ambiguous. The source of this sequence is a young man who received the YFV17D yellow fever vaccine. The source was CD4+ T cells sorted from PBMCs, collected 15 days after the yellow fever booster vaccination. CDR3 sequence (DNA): TGTGCCAGCAGTTACTCCCAGGCCGCTCTCCCGTTCTTC. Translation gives CASSYSQAALPFF.